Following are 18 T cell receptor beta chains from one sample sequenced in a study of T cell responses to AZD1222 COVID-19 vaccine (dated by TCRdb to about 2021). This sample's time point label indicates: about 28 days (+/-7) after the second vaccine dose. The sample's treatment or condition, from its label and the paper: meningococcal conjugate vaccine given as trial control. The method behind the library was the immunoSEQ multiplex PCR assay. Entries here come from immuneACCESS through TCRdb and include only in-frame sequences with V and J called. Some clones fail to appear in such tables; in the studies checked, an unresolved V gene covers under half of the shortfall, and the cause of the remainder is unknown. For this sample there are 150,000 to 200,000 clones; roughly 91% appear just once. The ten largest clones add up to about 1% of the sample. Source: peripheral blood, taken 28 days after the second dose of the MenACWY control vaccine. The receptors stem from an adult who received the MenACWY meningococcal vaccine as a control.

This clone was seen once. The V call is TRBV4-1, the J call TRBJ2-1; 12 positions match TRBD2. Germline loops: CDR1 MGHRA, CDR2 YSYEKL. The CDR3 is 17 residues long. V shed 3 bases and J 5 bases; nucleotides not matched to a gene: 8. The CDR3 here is CASSQGRLAGANNEQFF. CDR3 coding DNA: TGCGCCAGCAGCCAGGGTAGACTAGCGGGGGCCAACAATGAGCAGTTCTTC.

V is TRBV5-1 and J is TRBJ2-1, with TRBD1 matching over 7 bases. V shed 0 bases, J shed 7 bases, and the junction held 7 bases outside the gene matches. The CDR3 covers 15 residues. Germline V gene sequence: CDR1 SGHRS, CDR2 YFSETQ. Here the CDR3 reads CASSLGWGQPNEQFF. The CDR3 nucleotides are TGCGCCAGCAGCTTGGGCTGGGGACAGCCAAATGAGCAGTTCTTC. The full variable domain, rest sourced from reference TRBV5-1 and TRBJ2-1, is KAGVTQTPRYLIKTRGQQVTLSCSPISGHRSVSWYQQTPGQGLQFLFEYFSETQRNKGNFPGRFSGRQFSNSRSEMNVSTLELGDSALYLCASSLGWGQPNEQFFGPGTRLTVL.

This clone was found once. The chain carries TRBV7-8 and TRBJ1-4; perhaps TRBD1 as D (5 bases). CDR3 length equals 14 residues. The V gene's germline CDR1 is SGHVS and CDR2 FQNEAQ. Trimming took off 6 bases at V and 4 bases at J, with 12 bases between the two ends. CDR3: CASRAGNSNEKLFF. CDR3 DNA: TGTGCCAGCAGAGCAGGGAATAGTAATGAAAAACTGTTTTTT.

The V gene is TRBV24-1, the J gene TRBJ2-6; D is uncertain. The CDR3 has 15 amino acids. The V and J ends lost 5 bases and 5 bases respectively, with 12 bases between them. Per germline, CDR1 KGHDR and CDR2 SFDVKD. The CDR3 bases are TGTGCCACCAGTGTGCTGATTAGTCGGGCCAACGTCCTGACTTTC. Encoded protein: CATSVLISRANVLTF.

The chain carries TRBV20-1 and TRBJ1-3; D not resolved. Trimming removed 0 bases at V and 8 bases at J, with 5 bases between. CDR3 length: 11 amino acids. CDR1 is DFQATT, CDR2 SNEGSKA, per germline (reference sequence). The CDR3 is CSARDRYTIYF. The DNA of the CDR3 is TGCAGTGCTAGAGATAGGTACACCATATATTTT.

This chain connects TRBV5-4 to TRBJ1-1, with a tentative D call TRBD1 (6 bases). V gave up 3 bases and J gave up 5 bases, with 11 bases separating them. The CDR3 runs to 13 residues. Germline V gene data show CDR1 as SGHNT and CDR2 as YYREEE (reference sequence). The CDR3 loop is CASSSIRGTEAFF. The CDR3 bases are TGTGCCAGCAGCTCGATTAGGGGGACTGAAGCTTTCTTT. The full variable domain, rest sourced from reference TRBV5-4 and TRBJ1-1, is ETGVTQSPTHLIKTRGQQVTLRCSSQSGHNTVSWYQQALGQGPQFIFQYYREEENGRGNFPPRFSGLQFPNYSSELNVNALELDDSALYLCASSSIRGTEAFFGQGTRLTVV.

The CDR3 region has the DNA TGTGCCATCAACGAGGGAGCGGAAATTACAGATACGCAGTATTTT. It is translated as CAINEGAEITDTQYF. The genes are TRBV10-3 and TRBJ2-3; D may be TRBD2 (5 bases). CDR1 and CDR2 (germline): ENHRY, SYGVKD. The CDR3 loop spans 15 amino acids. Trimming took 7 bases from V and 3 from J, leaving 17 bases between them.

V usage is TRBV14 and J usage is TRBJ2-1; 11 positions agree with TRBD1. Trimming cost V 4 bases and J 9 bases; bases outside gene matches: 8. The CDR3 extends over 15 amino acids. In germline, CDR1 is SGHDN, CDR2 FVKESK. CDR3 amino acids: CASSRSDRGPVEQFF. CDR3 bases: TGTGCCAGCAGCCGATCGGACAGGGGGCCGGTTGAGCAGTTCTTC.

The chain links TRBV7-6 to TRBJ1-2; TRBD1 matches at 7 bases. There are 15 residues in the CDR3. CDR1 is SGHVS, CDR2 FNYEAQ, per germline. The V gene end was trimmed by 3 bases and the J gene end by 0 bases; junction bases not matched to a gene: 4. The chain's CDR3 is CASSFLTGPNYGYTF. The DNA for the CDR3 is TGTGCCAGCAGCTTCCTGACAGGGCCTAACTATGGCTACACCTTC.

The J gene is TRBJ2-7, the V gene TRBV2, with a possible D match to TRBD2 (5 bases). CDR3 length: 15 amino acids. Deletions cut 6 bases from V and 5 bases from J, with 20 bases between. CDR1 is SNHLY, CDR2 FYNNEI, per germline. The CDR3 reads CASSSVTDGGNEQYF. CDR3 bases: TGTGCCAGCAGCAGCGTGACCGACGGAGGCAACGAGCAGTACTTC.

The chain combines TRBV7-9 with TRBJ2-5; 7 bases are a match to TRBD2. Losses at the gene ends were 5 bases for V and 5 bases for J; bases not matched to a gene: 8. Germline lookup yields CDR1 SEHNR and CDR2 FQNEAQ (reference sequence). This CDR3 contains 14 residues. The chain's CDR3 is CASSTHGLVETQYF. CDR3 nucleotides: TGTGCCAGCAGCACCCACGGACTAGTGGAGACCCAGTACTTC.

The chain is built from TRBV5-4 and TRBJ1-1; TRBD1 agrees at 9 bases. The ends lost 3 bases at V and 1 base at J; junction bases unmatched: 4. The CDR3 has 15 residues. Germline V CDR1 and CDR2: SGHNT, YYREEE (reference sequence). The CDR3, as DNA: TGTGCCAGCAGCTCTGGACAGGGGAGGAACACTGAAGCTTTCTTT. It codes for CASSSGQGRNTEAFF.

Here the CDR3 reads CASSPGVGELFF. Written as DNA, the CDR3 is TGTGCCAGCTCACCAGGGGTCGGGGAGCTGTTTTTT. J is TRBJ2-2 and V is TRBV18, with no clear D. The CDR3 covers 12 residues. The germline gives CDR1 KGHSH, CDR2 LQKENI. Trimming shortened V by 2 bases and J by 7 bases, and 5 bases separated the two germline ends.

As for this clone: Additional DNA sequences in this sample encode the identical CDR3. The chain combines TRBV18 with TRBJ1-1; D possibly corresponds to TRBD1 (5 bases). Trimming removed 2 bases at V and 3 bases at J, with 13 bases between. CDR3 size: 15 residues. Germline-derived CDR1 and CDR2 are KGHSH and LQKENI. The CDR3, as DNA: TGTGCCAGCTCACCAGGTCAGGGAGGGTACACTGAAGCTTTCTTT. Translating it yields CASSPGQGGYTEAFF.

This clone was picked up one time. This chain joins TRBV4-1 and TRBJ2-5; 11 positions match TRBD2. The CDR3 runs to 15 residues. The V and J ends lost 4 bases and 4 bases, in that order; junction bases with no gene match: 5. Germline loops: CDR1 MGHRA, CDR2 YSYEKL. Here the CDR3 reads CASSRSGGARETQYF. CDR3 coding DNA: TGCGCCAGCAGCCGTAGCGGGGGGGCGCGAGAGACCCAGTACTTC.

The CDR3 protein is CASSLRARHNSPLHF. CDR3 coding DNA: TGTGCCAGCAGTCTGCGGGCAAGGCATAATTCACCCCTCCACTTT. The chain is built from TRBV6-5 and TRBJ1-6; no definite D call. In germline, CDR1 is MNHEY, CDR2 SVGAGI. This CDR3 region has 15 residues. V was clipped by 5 bases and J by 5 bases, with 13 bases between them.

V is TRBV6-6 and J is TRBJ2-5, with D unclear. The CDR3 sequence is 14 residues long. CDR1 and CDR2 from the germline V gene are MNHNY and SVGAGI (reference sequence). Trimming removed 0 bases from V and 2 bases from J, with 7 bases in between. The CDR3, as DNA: TGTGCCAGCAGTTACTCGGGCAGTCAAGAGACCCAGTACTTC. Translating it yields CASSYSGSQETQYF.

The chain's CDR3 is CASSLKGSFLQPQHF. CDR3 DNA sequence: TGTGCCAGCAGTTTAAAGGGTTCCTTCCTACAGCCCCAGCATTTT. The rearrangement links TRBV27 to TRBJ1-5; D remains unclear. This CDR3 is 15 amino acids long. Trimming took off 2 bases at V and 7 bases at J, with 15 bases between the two ends. Germline V gives CDR1 MNHEY, CDR2 SMNVEV (reference sequence).